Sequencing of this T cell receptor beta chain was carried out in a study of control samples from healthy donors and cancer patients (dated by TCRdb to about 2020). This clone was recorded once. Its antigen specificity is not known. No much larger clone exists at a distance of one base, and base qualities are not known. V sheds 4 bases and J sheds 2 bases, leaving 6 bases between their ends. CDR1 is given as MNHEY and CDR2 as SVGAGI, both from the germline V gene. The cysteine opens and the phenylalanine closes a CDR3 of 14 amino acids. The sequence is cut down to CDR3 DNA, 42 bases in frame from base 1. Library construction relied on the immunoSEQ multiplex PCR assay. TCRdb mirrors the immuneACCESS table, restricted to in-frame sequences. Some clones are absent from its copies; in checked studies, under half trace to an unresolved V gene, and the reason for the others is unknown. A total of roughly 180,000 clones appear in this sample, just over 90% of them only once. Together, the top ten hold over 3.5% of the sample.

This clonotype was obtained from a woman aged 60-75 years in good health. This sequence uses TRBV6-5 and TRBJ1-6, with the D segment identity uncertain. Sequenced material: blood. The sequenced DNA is TGTGCCAGCAGTTCTGTTGCCTATAATTCACCCCTCCACTTT. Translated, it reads CASSSVAYNSPLHF.